This TCR beta chain came from a study of human versus mouse CDR3 diversity and MHC coevolution. Study results and caveats: About 1.7 million TCR beta clonotypes were estimated for humans, the largest repertoire.

Of note for this clone: Its antigen remains unknown.

Profiled with immunoSEQ multiplex PCR; TCRdb holds only in-frame clones, not every one. This sample has around 59,000 clones; roughly 93% occur once, and the top ten carry approximately 20%. Unmatched junction bases numbered 9, after V lost 2 bases and J lost 3 bases. This CDR3 has 15 amino acids. From germline, CDR1 is GTSNPN and CDR2 SVGIG (reference sequence). The sequencing input was naive CD4+ T cells from blood. Stated subset: CD45RO-negative CD62L-positive naive CD4 T cells. The receptor was isolated from a person between 55 and 69 years old in good health. The J gene is TRBJ2-7, the V gene TRBV30, with 8 bases lining up with TRBD2. In nucleotides, the CDR3 is TGTGCCTGGAGTCACGCTAGCGGGCTGAGCTACGAGCAGTACTTC. It encodes CAWSHASGLSYEQYF.